The 10 T cell receptor beta chains reported below all come from one sample, sequenced in a study of response to subunit inactivated influenza vaccine. TCRdb re-analysed the RT-PCR reads in MiXCR, keeping a single row per CDR3 protein. Of approximately 520,000 distinct CDR3 sequences in the sample, roughly 23% are singletons; the top ten hold approximately 2%. The material was CD4+ T cells sorted from PBMCs, obtained more than 4 days after vaccination. The receptor set was obtained from a man in his fifties who received an inactivated influenza vaccine.

This clonotype was seen ten or more times. The chain links TRBV15 to TRBJ2-5; D is possibly TRBD2 (6 bases). With 5 bases removed from V and 5 bases from J, the gap between germline ends came to 15 bases. The CDR3 covers 14 residues. Germline V gene sequence: CDR1 LNHNV, CDR2 YYDKDF (reference sequence). The CDR3 region has the DNA TGTGCCACCAGCGGAAGGGGCGGGATGGAGACCCAGTACTTC. Its translation is CATSGRGGMETQYF.

There are a few counts of this clonotype. The rearrangement uses TRBV6-5 and TRBJ2-5; 8 bases fit TRBD1. The CDR3 runs to 13 residues. Germline assignment: CDR1 MNHEY and CDR2 SVGAGI. V gave up 5 bases and J gave up 5 bases; unmatched junction bases: 4. CDR3 DNA: TGTGCCAGCAGTAACCGGGACAGGGAGACCCAGTACTTC. Its protein product is CASSNRDRETQYF.

This rearrangement joins TRBV14 to TRBJ2-5; 10 bases map to TRBD2. The junction had 9 bases not matched to a gene; V was cut back by 0 bases and J by 5 bases. The germline gives CDR1 SGHDN, CDR2 FVKESK. The length of the CDR3 is 17 residues. The CDR3 region has the DNA TGTGCCAGCAGCCAAGATCGGGCTAGCGGGAGAAAGGAGACCCAGTACTTC. It yields the protein CASSQDRASGRKETQYF.

This clonotype was observed a few times. The CDR3 sequence: CASSSSIGELFF. The CDR3 DNA reads TGTGCCAGCAGCTCCAGCATCGGGGAGCTGTTTTTT. The V and J genes are TRBV7-2 and TRBJ2-2; D gene ambiguous. The CDR3 covers 12 residues. Germline V gives CDR1 SGHTA, CDR2 FQGNSA. Trimming shortened V by 4 bases and J by 7 bases, and 7 bases separated the two germline ends.

The CDR3 DNA reads TGTGCCAGCAGTTTGGCCCAGGGGCTTTGGGCCCTCCACTTT. This gives the protein CASSLAQGLWALHF. V and J are TRBV28 and TRBJ1-6, with D perhaps matching TRBD1 (6 bases). V was pared by 3 bases and J by 14 bases, with 17 bases between. In germline, CDR1 is MDHEN, CDR2 SYDVKM. CDR3 length equals 14 residues.

The rearrangement uses TRBV5-6 and TRBJ2-2, with D unresolved. The CDR3 is 15 amino acids. V was cut by 0 bases and J by 4 bases, with 10 bases left in between. From germline, CDR1 is SGHDT and CDR2 YYEEEE. The CDR3 nucleotides are TGTGCCAGCAGCTTGGGTGTGGGGTTCACCGGGGAGCTGTTTTTT. Its protein product is CASSLGVGFTGELFF.

This clonotype turned up a few times. The rearrangement links TRBV29-1 to TRBJ2-7; D is possibly TRBD1 (5 bases). The CDR3 sequence is 13 residues long. V lost 4 bases, J lost 6 bases, and 16 bases lay in between. Germline CDR1 and CDR2: SQVTM and ANQGSEA. DNA for the CDR3: TGCAGCGTTGTTGACAGCCCAAAGGGCGAGCAGTACTTC. This encodes CSVVDSPKGEQYF.

This clonotype appeared a few times. CDR3 nucleotide sequence: TGTGCCAGCAGCCAAGATGGCCAGGGGAATGGAAACACCATATATTTT. Translated, it gives CASSQDGQGNGNTIYF. The V call is TRBV4-2, the J call TRBJ1-3; maybe TRBD1 (6 bases). CDR1 and CDR2 from the germline V gene are LGHNA and YNFKEQ. The CDR3 loop spans 16 amino acids. V lost 0 bases and J lost 3, with 12 bases in between.

The chain joins TRBV20-1 to TRBJ2-3; 8 bases align to TRBD2. V was clipped by 1 base and J by 6 bases; unmatched bases: 9. Looked up from germline, CDR1 is DFQATT and CDR2 is SNEGSKA (reference sequence). CDR3 length: 15 residues. In nucleotides, the CDR3 is TGCAGTGCTAGAGGCCTTAGCGGGAATGCCGATACGCAGTATTTT. This gives the protein CSARGLSGNADTQYF.

This clonotype appeared a few times. This rearrangement joins TRBV6-1 to TRBJ1-2; D is ambiguous. Germline V gene lookup returns CDR1 MNHNS and CDR2 SASEGT. The CDR3 sequence is 16 residues long. Trimming removed 6 bases at V and 0 bases at J, with 17 bases between. The chain's CDR3 is CASSEPTVTPNYGYTF. The CDR3 DNA is TGTGCCAGCAGCGAACCTACAGTAACCCCTAACTATGGCTACACCTTC.